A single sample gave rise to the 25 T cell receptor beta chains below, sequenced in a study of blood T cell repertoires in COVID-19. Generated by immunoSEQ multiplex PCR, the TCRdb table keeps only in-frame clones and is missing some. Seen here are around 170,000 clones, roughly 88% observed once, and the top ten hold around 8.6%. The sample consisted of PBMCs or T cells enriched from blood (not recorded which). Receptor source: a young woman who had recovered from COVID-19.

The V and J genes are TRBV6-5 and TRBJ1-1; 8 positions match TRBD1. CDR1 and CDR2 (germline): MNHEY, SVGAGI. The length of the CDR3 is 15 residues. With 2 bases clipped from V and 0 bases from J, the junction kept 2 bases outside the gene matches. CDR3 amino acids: CASSYAGGLNTEAFF. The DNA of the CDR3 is TGTGCCAGCAGTTACGCAGGGGGCTTGAACACTGAAGCTTTCTTT.

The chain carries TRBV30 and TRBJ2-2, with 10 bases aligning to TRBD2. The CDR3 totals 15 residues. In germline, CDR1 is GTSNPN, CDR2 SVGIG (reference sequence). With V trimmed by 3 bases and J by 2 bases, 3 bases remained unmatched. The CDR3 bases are TGTGCCTGGAGAGGACTAGCGGTAAACACCGGGGAGCTGTTTTTT. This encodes CAWRGLAVNTGELFF.

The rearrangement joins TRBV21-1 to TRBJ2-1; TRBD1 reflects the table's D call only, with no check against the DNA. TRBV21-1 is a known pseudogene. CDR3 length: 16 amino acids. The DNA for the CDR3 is TGTGCCAGCATCGAAGCTTCGGCAGGGGGCTACAATGAGCAGTTCTTC. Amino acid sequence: CASIEASAGGYNEQFF.

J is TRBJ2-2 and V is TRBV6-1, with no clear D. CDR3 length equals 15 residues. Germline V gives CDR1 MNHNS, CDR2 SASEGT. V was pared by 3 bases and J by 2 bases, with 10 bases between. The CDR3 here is CASSDRVHNTGELFF. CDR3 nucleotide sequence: TGTGCCAGCAGTGACCGGGTCCACAACACCGGGGAGCTGTTTTTT.

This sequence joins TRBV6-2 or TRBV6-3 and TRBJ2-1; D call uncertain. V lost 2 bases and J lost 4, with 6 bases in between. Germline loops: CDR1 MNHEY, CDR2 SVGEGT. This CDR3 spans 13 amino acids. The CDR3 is CASSYERYNEQFF. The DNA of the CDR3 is TGTGCCAGCAGTTACGAACGGTACAATGAGCAGTTCTTC.

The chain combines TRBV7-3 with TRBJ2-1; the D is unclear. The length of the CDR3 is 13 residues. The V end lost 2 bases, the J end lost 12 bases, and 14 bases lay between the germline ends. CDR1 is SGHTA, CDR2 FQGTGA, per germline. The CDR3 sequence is CASSLFANSGQFF. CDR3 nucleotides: TGTGCCAGCAGCTTATTTGCAAACTCCGGGCAGTTCTTC.

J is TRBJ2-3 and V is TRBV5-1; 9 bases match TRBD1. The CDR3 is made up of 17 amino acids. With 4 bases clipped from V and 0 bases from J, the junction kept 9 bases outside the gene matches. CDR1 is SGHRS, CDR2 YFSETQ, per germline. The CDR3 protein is CASSRSEGTGSTDTQYF. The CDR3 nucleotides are TGCGCCAGCAGCAGATCGGAAGGGACAGGGAGCACAGATACGCAGTATTTT.

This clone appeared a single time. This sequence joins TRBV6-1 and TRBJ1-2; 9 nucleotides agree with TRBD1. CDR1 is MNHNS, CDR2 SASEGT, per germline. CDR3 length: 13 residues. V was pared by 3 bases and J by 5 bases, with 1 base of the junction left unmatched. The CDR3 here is CASSDGQGYGYTF. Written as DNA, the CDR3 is TGTGCCAGCAGTGATGGACAGGGGTATGGCTACACCTTC.

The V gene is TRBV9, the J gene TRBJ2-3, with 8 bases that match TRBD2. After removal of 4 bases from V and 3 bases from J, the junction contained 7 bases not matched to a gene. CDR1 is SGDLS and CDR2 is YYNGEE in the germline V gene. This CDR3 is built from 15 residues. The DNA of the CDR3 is TGTGCCAGCAGCATTACTAGCGGACTGACAGATACGCAGTATTTT. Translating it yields CASSITSGLTDTQYF.

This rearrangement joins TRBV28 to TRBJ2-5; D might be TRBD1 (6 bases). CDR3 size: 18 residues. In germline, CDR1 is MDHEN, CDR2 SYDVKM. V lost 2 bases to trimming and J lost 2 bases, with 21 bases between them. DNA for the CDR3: TGTGCCAGCAGTTTACCCAAGGTATCCGGACAGCTACAAGAGACCCAGTACTTC. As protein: CASSLPKVSGQLQETQYF.

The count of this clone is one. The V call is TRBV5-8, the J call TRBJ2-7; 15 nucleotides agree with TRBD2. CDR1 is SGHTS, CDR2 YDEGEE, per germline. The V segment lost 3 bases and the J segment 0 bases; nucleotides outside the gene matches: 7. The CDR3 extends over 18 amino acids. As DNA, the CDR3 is TGTGCCAGCAGCTGGGTTGGGACTAGCGGGAGGAGCTCCTACGAGCAGTACTTC. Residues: CASSWVGTSGRSSYEQYF.

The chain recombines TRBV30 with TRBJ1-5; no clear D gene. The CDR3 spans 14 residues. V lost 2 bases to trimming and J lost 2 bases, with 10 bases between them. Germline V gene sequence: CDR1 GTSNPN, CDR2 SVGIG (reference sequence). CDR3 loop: CAWSRSWGNQPQHF. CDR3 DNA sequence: TGTGCCTGGAGTAGGAGTTGGGGCAATCAGCCCCAGCATTTT.

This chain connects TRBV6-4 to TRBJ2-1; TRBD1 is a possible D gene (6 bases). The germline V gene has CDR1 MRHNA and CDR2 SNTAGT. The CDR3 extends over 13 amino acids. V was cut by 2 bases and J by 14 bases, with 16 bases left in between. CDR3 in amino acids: CASSDMGAGSKFF. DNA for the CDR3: TGTGCCAGCAGTGACATGGGGGCAGGGTCGAAGTTCTTC.

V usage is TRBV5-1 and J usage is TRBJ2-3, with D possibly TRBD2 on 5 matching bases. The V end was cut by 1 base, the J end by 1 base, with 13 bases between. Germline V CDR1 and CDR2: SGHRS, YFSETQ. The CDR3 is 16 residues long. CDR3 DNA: TGCGCCAGCAGCTTGCCTAGCAGCTCTCGCACAGATACGCAGTATTTT. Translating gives CASSLPSSSRTDTQYF.

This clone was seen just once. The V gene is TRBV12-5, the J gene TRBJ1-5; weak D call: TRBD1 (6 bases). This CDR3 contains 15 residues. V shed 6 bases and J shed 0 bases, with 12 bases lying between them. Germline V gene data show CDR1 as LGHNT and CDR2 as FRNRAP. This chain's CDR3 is CASGSDRYSNQPQHF. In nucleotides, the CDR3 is TGTGCTAGTGGGTCCGACAGGTATAGCAATCAGCCCCAGCATTTT.

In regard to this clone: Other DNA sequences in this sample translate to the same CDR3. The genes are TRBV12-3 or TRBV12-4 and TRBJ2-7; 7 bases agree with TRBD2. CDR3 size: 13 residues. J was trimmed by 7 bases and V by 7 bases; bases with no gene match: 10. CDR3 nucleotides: TGTGCCAGCACTCCGGGAGGCCCGGGGGAGCAGTACTTC. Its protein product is CASTPGGPGEQYF.

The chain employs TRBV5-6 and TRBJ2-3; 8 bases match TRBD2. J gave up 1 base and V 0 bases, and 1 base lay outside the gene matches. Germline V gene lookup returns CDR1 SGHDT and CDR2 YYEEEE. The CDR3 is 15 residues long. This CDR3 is CASSLELAGTDTQYF. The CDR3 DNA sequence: TGTGCCAGCAGCTTGGAACTAGCGGGCACAGATACGCAGTATTTT.

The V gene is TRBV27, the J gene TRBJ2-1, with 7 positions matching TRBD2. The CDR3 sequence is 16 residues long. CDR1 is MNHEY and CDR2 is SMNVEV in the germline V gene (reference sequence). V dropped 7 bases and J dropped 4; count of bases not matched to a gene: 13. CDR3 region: CASTIRAGQRYNEQFF. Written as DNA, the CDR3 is TGTGCCAGCACTATAAGAGCGGGGCAGAGATACAATGAGCAGTTCTTC.

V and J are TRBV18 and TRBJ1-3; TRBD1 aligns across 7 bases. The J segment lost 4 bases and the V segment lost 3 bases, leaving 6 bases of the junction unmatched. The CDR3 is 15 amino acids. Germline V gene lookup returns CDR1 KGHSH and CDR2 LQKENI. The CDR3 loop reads CASSPTGDSGNTIYF. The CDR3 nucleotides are TGTGCCAGCTCACCTACAGGGGACTCCGGAAACACCATATATTTT. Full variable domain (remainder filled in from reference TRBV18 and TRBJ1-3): NAGVMQNPRHLVRRRGQEARLRCSPMKGHSHVYWYRQLPEEGLKFMVYLQKENIIDESGMPKERFSAEFPKEGPSILRIQQVVRGDSAAYFCASSPTGDSGNTIYFGEGSWLTVV.

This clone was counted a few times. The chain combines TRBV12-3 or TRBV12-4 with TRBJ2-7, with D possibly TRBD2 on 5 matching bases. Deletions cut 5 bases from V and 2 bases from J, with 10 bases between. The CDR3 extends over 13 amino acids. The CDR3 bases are TGTGCCAGCAGTCCGTATAGCGCCTACGAGCAGTACTTC. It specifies CASSPYSAYEQYF.

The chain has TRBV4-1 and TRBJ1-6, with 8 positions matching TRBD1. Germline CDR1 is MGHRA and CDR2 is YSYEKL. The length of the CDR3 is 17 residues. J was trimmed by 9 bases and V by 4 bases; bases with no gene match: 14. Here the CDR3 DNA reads TGCGCCAGCAGCCTTATCACAGGGGGTCTCCAATTTTCACCCCTCCACTTT. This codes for CASSLITGGLQFSPLHF.

CDR3 DNA sequence: TGTGCCAGCAGCTTGGCGGGTGAAAAACTGTTTTTT. The encoded protein is CASSLAGEKLFF. The rearrangement uses TRBV5-5 and TRBJ1-4; unclear D gene. CDR1 and CDR2 from the germline V gene are SGHKS and YYEKEE (reference sequence). The CDR3 sequence is 12 residues long. Trimming took 0 bases from V and 7 from J, leaving 4 bases between them.

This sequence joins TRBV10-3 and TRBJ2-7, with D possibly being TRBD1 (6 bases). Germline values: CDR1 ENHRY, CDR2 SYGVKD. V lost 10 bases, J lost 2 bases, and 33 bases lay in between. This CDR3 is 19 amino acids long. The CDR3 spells CATNGDEDSSKLRPYEQYF. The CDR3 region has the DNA TGTGCCACCAATGGGGATGAGGACAGTTCGAAACTTAGGCCCTACGAGCAGTACTTC.

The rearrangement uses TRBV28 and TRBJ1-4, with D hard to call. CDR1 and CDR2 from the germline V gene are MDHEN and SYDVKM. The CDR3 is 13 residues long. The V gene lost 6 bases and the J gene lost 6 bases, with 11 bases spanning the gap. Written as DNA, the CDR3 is TGTGCCAGCAGGTGGGGAGGGTATGAAAAACTGTTTTTT. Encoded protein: CASRWGGYEKLFF.

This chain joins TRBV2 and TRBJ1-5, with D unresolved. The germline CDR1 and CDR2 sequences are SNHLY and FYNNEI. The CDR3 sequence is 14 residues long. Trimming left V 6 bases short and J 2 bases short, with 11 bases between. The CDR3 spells CASRAESRNQPQHF. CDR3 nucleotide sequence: TGTGCCAGCAGAGCGGAATCCCGCAATCAGCCCCAGCATTTT.